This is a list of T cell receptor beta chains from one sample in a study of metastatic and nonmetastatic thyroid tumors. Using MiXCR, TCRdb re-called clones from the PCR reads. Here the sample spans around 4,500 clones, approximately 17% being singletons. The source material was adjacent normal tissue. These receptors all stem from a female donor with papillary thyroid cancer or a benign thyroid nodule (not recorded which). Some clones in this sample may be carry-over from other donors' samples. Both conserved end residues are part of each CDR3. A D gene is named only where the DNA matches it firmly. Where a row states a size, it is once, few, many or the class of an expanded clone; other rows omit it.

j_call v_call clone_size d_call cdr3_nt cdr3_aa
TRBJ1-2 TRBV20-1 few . TGCAGTGCTAGAGTTGTAGGGGGGAACTATGGCTACACCTTC CSARVVGGNYGYTF
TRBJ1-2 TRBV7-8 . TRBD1 TGTGCCAGCAGCCCCATTCAGGGGGCGCGAGGCTACACCTTC CASSPIQGARGYTF
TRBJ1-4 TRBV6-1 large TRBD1 TGTGCCAGCAGTGATTACAGGGGTGCTAATGAAAAACTGTTTTTT CASSDYRGANEKLFF
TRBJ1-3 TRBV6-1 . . TGTGCCAGCAGTTTAAGTGGATCTGGAAACACCATATATTTT CASSLSGSGNTIYF
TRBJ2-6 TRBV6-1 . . TGTGCCAGCAGTGAAAAGGATCGGACGTTACTAGTTTTC CASSEKDRTLLVF
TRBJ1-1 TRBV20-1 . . TGCGGTGCTAGATATTGGAGAGGAGCTGAAGCCTTCTTT CGARYWRGAEAFF
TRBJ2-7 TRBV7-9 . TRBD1 TGTGCCAGCAGCGCGTCCGTACAGGGGGCTGGGGATCAGTACTTC CASSASVQGAGDQYF
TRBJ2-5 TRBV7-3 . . TGTGCCAGCAGCTTTTCGGGGGCTGTCCAAGAGACCCAGTACTTC CASSFSGAVQETQYF
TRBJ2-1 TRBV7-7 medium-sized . TGTGCTAGCAGCTTAGCCGGGCGGTACAATGAGCAGTTCTTC CASSLAGRYNEQFF
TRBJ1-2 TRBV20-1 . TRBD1 TGCAGTGCTAGATGGACAGGGGGAAGAGTTGGTGTCTACACCTTC CSARWTGGRVGVYTF
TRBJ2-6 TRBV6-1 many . TGTGCCAGCAGTGAAAAGGATCGGACGCTACTAGTTTTC CASSEKDRTLLVF
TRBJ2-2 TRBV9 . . TGTGCCTGCAGCGAGGGGGGACGGGCCGGGGAGCTGTTTTTT CACSEGGRAGELFF
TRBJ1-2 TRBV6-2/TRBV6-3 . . TGTGCCAGCAGACCCTATGGCAGCTCCTATGGCTACACCTTC CASRPYGSSYGYTF
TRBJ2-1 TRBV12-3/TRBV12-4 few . TGTGCCAGCAGCCTATCCCGAAAGAATGAGCAGTTCTTC CASSLSRKNEQFF
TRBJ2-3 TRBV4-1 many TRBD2 TGCGCCAGCAGCCAAGACCGGACTAGCGGGTGGGATACGCAGTATTTT CASSQDRTSGWDTQYF
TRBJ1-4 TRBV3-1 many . TGTGCCAGCAGCCAAAGGCCAAGAGTTGAAAAACTGTTTTTT CASSQRPRVEKLFF
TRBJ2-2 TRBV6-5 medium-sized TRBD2 TGTGCCAGCAGTTACTCTGCGGGAGGGCCTAACGGGGAGCTGTTTTTT CASSYSAGGPNGELFF
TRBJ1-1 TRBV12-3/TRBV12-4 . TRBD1 TGTGCCAGCAGCTTAGGGGACAGACCCACTGAAGCTTTCTTT CASSLGDRPTEAFF
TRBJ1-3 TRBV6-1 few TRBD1 TGTGCCAGCAGTCTTTCGGGACAGTGCTGTGGAAACACCATATATTTT CASSLSGQCCGNTIYF
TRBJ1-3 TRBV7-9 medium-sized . TGTGCCAGCAGCTTTGCTGGAAACACCATATATTTT CASSFAGNTIYF
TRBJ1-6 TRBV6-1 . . TGTGCCAGCAGTGACCGGGGTTTTTCACCCCTCCACTTT CASSDRGFSPLHF
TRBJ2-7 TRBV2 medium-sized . TGTGCCAGCAGTGAATTTGTTAAAGGTTACGAGCAGTACTTC CASSEFVKGYEQYF
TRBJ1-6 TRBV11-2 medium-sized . TGTGCCAGCAGCTTTAGCGAAACTAATAATTCACCCCTCCACTTT CASSFSETNNSPLHF
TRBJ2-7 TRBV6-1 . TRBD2 TGTGCCGCCAGGAAGGGGACTATGGAGGGCAGCTACGAGCAGTACTTC CAARKGTMEGSYEQYF
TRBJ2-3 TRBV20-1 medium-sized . TGCAGTGCTAGAAACCAGGACAGTCCAGATACGCAGTATTTT CSARNQDSPDTQYF
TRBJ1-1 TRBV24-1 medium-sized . TGTGCCACCAGTGCCGGCGGGACTGAAGCTTTCTTT CATSAGGTEAFF
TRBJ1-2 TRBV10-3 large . TGTGCCATCAGTGAGTCGAGGGGGGCTAGGAACTATGGCTACACCTTC CAISESRGARNYGYTF
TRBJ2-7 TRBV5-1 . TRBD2 TGCGCCAGCAGACCCGGACTAGCGTATTCCTACGAGCAGTACTTC CASRPGLAYSYEQYF
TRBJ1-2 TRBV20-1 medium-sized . TGCAGTGCTAGGAAGGATCTAGGCTATGGCTACACCTTC CSARKDLGYGYTF
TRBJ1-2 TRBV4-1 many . TGCGCCAGCAGCCATTATCCCCGCGGACTAAACTATGGCTACACCTTT CASSHYPRGLNYGYTF
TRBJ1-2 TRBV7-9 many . TGTGCCAGCAGCTTATCTGGGGGTGGCTATGGCTACACCTTC CASSLSGGGYGYTF